The clone carrying this T cell receptor beta chain was counted many times. Antigen specificity is unknown. Study-level points and caveats: Greatest tumor Treg TCR overlap was with tumor naive CD4+ cells. The TCR gene usage of tumor memory CD4+ T cells clustered together with blood and lymph node memory CD4+ cells and with lymph node naive CD4+ cells.

Naive CD4+ T cells were purified with Tregs depleted by CD25. After constant-region reverse-primer amplification, full-length variable regions underwent semi-nested PCR with Nested Universal Primer A. TCRdb analysed the 5' RACE reads with MiXCR anew, one entry per CDR3 protein. The data hold about 47,000 distinct CDR3 sequences, with 25% to 35% observed a single time. The origin of this receptor is a female donor with breast cancer. Sequenced: naive CD4+ T cells sorted from blood. Sample subset: naive CD4+ T cells, CD4+CD45RA+CD25-.

CDR3 region: CASSQVGSYEQYF. CDR3 bases: TGTGCCAGCAGCCAAGTAGGGAGCTACGAGCAGTACTTC. The chain couples TRBV4-2 to TRBJ2-7; TRBD2 might be the D (5 bases). V lost 1 base and J 3 bases, leaving 7 bases between the germline ends. CDR3 length: 13 residues. CDR1 and CDR2 (germline): LGHNA, YNFKEQ.